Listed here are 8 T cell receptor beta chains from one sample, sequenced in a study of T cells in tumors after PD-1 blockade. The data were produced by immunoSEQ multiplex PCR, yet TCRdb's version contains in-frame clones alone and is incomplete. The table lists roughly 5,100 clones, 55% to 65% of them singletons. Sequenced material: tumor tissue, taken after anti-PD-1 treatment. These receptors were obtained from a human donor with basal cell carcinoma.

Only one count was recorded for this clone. CDR3 bases: TGTGCCAGTAGTATATACGGCAGACTCTCTGGGGCCAACGTCCTGACTTTC. Residues: CASSIYGRLSGANVLTF. This chain joins TRBV19 and TRBJ2-6, with D unclear. Trimming removed 2 bases from V and 0 bases from J, with 11 bases in between. Germline loops: CDR1 LNHDA, CDR2 SQIVND (reference sequence). The CDR3 has 17 residues.

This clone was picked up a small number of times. The CDR3 loop is CASRKLAGKPYEQYF. CDR3 nucleotides: TGTGCCAGCAGAAAACTAGCGGGTAAGCCCTACGAGCAGTACTTC. The chain links TRBV27 to TRBJ2-7; TRBD2 agrees at 9 bases. Germline CDR1 and CDR2: MNHEY and SMNVEV (reference sequence). There are 15 residues in the CDR3. The junction had 8 bases not matched to a gene; V was cut back by 6 bases and J by 2 bases.

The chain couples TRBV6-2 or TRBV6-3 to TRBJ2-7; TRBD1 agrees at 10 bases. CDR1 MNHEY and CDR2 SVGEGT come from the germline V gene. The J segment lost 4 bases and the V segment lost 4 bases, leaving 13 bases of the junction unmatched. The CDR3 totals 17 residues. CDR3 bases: TGTGCCAGCAGTTTCGTCCCGGGACAGGGGTCAGGGTACGAGCAGTACTTC. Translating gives CASSFVPGQGSGYEQYF.

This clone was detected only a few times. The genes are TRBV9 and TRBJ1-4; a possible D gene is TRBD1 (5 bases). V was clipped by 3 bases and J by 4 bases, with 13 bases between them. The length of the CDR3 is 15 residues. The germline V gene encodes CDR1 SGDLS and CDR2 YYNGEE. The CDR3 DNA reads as TGTGCCAGCAGCGATACTGGGGGGGTTAATGAAAAACTGTTTTTT. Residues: CASSDTGGVNEKLFF.

In nucleotides, the CDR3 is TGTGCCAGCAGCTTACAAGCGGCGGGCACCGGGGAGCTGTTTTTT. Protein: CASSLQAAGTGELFF. The J gene is TRBJ2-2, the V gene TRBV7-2; perhaps TRBD2 as D (5 bases). V was cut by 2 bases and J by 4 bases, with 11 bases left in between. Germline values: CDR1 SGHTA, CDR2 FQGNSA. The CDR3 has 15 amino acids.

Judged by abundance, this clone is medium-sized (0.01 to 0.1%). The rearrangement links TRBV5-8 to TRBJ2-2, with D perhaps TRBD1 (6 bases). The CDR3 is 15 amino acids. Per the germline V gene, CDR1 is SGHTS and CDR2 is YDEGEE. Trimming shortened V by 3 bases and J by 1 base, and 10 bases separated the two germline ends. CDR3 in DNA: TGTGCCAGCAGCTCAGGACAGCGGAACACCGGGGAGCTGTTTTTT. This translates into CASSSGQRNTGELFF. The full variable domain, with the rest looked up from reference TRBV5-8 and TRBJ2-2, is EAGVTQSPTHLIKTRGQQATLRCSPISGHTSVYWYQQALGLGLQFLLWYDEGEERNRGNFPPRFSGRQFPNYSSELNVNALELEDSALYLCASSSGQRNTGELFFGEGSRLTVL.

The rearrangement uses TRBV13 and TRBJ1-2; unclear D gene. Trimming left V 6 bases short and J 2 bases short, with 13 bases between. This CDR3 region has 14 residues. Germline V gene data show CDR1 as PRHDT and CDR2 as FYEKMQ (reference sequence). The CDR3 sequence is CASSLLRGNYGYTF. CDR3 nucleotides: TGTGCCAGCAGTTTACTCAGAGGGAACTATGGCTACACCTTC.

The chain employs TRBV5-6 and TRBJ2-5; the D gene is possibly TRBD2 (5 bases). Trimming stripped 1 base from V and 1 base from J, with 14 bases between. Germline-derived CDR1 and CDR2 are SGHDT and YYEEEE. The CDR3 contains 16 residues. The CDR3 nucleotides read TGTGCCAGCAGCTTGTCTTTCGAGGGCGGCCAAGAGACCCAGTACTTC. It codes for CASSLSFEGGQETQYF.